The clone carrying this T cell receptor (beta chain) came up a few times. What it binds is not known. The TCRbeta library was prepared with unique molecular identifiers. TCRdb reprocessed the PCR reads via MiXCR and lists one record per CDR3 protein. The sample consists of hundreds of thousands of distinct CDR3 sequences, over 10% of them appearing once. The sample comes from a study of T-cell reconstitution after alpha-beta-depleted transplantation in children. Germline CDR1 reads LGHNA; CDR2 reads YSLEER. V lost 1 base to trimming and J lost 7 bases; unmatched junction nucleotides: 10. There are 16 residues in the CDR3. Notes on the study in general: Surviving recipient T cells and thymic progenitors underlay high day-60 TCRbeta diversity in some patients. At the one-year point after transplant, T-cell counts and TCRbeta diversity were found to come mostly from T cells that had been newly produced. At around two months after transplant, the alpha-beta T cells were reportedly derived from several hundred expanded clones that came from non-depleted graft cells.

The chain is built from TRBV4-3 and TRBJ2-1; 7 bases fit TRBD2. The TCR comes from a male patient aged 10 to 17 who had a stem cell transplant for acute myeloid leukemia, so the T cells may come from the graft donor. This specimen consisted of PBMCs, mostly from graft donor cells, obtained 360 days after TCRalphabeta/CD19-depleted stem cell transplant. The CDR3 reads CASSQGGGGYTNEQFF. CDR3 DNA sequence: TGCGCCAGCAGCCAAGGTGGGGGGGGGTATACTAATGAGCAGTTCTTC.